This T cell receptor beta chain was captured by sequencing in a study of response to subunit inactivated influenza vaccine. MiXCR, run by TCRdb on the RT-PCR reads, gives a single entry per CDR3 protein. The top ten hold 11% of the sample, which has around 200,000 distinct CDR3 sequences, about 9% seen once. Germline CDR1 is SGHAT and CDR2 is FQDESV (reference sequence). The trim removed 0 bases at V and 3 bases at J, leaving 7 bases unmatched. The CDR3 totals 18 residues. Study findings and constraints: The authors offered the suggestion that each seasonal influenza vaccination recruits few new T cells.

This clonotype was observed a few times. The antigen is not known. This receptor was identified in a man in his forties or fifties who received an inactivated influenza vaccine. Sample: non-naive T cells sorted from PBMCs, taken on the day of vaccination. V gene TRBV11-1 combines with J gene TRBJ2-2; 10 bases map to TRBD2. CDR3 sequence reads: CASSLALWSGRDTGELFF. The CDR3 DNA reads as TGTGCCAGCAGCTTAGCGCTCTGGAGCGGGAGGGACACCGGGGAGCTGTTTTTT.